Sequencing of this T cell receptor (beta chain) was carried out in a study of blood T cell repertoires in COVID-19. Across the study: Material from acute and convalescent COVID-19 was sourced from the United States, Italy and Spain. T cells, B-cell-depleted T cells, or PBMCs provided the cDNA or gDNA that served as material.

Germline trimming cut 6 bases from V and 9 bases from J; bases unmatched to any gene: 8. This CDR3 region has 13 residues. Germline V gene data show CDR1 as GTSNPN and CDR2 as SVGIG (reference sequence). In the original workflow: Reference gene primer amplification yielded estimated nucleated cell counts. The protocol was immunoSEQ multiplex PCR, while the TCRdb copy is restricted to in-frame clones and leaves out a portion. The DNA gave D and trimming, while V, J and clone size come from that table. The sample holds approximately 290,000 clones, about 89% seen once. This receptor was obtained from a young man with acute or convalescent COVID-19. Sample: peripheral blood. The rearrangement links TRBV30 to TRBJ1-6; 7 nucleotides line up with TRBD1. DNA for the CDR3: TGTGCCTGCGACAGGGTCGGCGGTTCACCCCTCCACTTT. Translation: CACDRVGGSPLHF.